These 20 T cell receptor beta chains came from one sample sequenced in a study of a mutant IDH1 vaccine in newly diagnosed glioma. These TCRs' antigens remain unknown. Time point of the sample: week 47, end of study. In the vaccine, a single dose held 300 ug of the mutant IDH1 20-mer peptide, along with topical imiquimod. Repertoires were generated with immunoSEQ multiplex PCR, while TCRdb's copy carries only in-frame clones and drops some. The sample carries 35,000 to 45,000 clones, about 75% recorded once. Source: PBMCs, taken from a glioma patient whose treatment included an IDH1 peptide vaccine. Receptor source: a man aged 40-49 years with glioma.

The CDR3 region is CASSLEGMAGKGPTDTQYF. DNA for the CDR3: TGTGCCAGCAGCTTAGAGGGTATGGCGGGGAAGGGGCCCACAGATACGCAGTATTTT. The gene calls are TRBV7-9 and TRBJ2-3; TRBD2 is a possible D gene (6 bases). The germline V gene encodes CDR1 SEHNR and CDR2 FQNEAQ (reference sequence). Trimming took 1 base from V and 2 from J, leaving 22 bases between them. The CDR3 extends over 19 amino acids.

This clone has only a few counts. The CDR3 loop reads CAWSFNTRNQPQHF. DNA of the CDR3: TGTGCCTGGTCGTTCAACACCCGCAATCAGCCCCAGCATTTT. This sequence joins TRBV30 and TRBJ1-5; D unclear. CDR1 and CDR2 (germline): GTSNPN, SVGIG (reference sequence). V was pared by 5 bases and J by 2 bases, with 13 bases between. The CDR3 has 14 amino acids.

The genes are TRBV11-2 and TRBJ2-7, with D tentatively TRBD2 (5 bases). Germline lookup yields CDR1 SGHAT and CDR2 FQNNGV. With 6 bases removed from V and 0 bases from J, the gap between germline ends came to 12 bases. The length of the CDR3 is 14 residues. The CDR3 bases are TGTGCCAGCAGACCGGGATTCGACTCCTACGAGCAGTACTTC. Translation gives CASRPGFDSYEQYF.

The chain carries TRBV30 and TRBJ1-5; unclear D gene. The CDR3 spans 15 residues. Deletions cut 5 bases from V and 7 bases from J, with 21 bases between. Germline V CDR1 and CDR2: GTSNPN, SVGIG (reference sequence). CDR3 region: CAWAPKNGGRQPQHF. In DNA form, the CDR3 reads TGTGCCTGGGCCCCGAAGAATGGAGGGCGGCAGCCCCAGCATTTT.

The genes are TRBV2 and TRBJ1-1, with unresolved D. The CDR3 is 18 residues long. The V gene lost 0 bases and the J gene lost 0 bases, with 17 bases spanning the gap. Germline V CDR1 and CDR2: SNHLY, FYNNEI. CDR3: CASSEARRANPMNTEAFF. CDR3 coding DNA: TGTGCCAGCAGTGAAGCGAGGCGGGCCAACCCCATGAACACTGAAGCTTTCTTT.

The chain couples TRBV11-2 to TRBJ1-3; D gene ambiguous. With 2 bases removed from V and 0 bases from J, the gap between germline ends came to 8 bases. This CDR3 region has 15 residues. Germline CDR1 and CDR2: SGHAT and FQNNGV. The CDR3 nucleotides read TGTGCCAGCAGCTTAACACGGTCCTCTGGAAACACCATATATTTT. It yields the protein CASSLTRSSGNTIYF.

This clone was picked up a small number of times. The V gene is TRBV27, the J gene TRBJ2-3; 7 bases match TRBD1. The CDR3 sequence is 14 residues long. V shed 4 bases, J shed 2 bases, and the junction held 3 bases outside the gene matches. Germline-derived CDR1 and CDR2 are MNHEY and SMNVEV (reference sequence). The CDR3 DNA follows: TGTGCCAGCAGTTACGACAGGGCCACAGATACGCAGTATTTT. This gives the protein CASSYDRATDTQYF.

By share, this clone ranks as medium-sized. This sequence joins TRBV4-1 and TRBJ2-2, with 8 positions matching TRBD1. Trimming took 6 bases from V and 5 from J; bases not matched to a gene: 11. In germline, CDR1 is MGHRA, CDR2 YSYEKL. CDR3 length equals 16 residues. CDR3 coding DNA: TGCGCCAGCAGGTCACCCGGGACAGGAGAAACCGGGGAGCTGTTTTTT. Protein: CASRSPGTGETGELFF.

V is TRBV2 and J is TRBJ2-1, with 7 bases aligning to TRBD2. The length of the CDR3 is 14 residues. The V and J ends lost 5 bases and 0 bases, in that order; junction bases with no gene match: 1. Germline lookup yields CDR1 SNHLY and CDR2 FYNNEI. This CDR3 reads CASSWTSSYNEQFF. CDR3 DNA: TGTGCCAGCAGTTGGACTAGCTCCTACAATGAGCAGTTCTTC.

The chain is built from TRBV10-3 and TRBJ2-1, with 8 positions matching TRBD2. Germline V gene lookup returns CDR1 ENHRY and CDR2 SYGVKD. The ends lost 2 bases at V and 0 bases at J; junction bases unmatched: 9. CDR3 length equals 18 residues. DNA of the CDR3: TGTGCCATCAGTGAGGCTAGCGGGTGGGTTAGCTCCTACAATGAGCAGTTCTTC. Translated: CAISEASGWVSSYNEQFF.

The chain joins TRBV29-1 to TRBJ2-2; either TRBD1 or TRBD2 may fit D (5 bases each). Germline V gives CDR1 SQVTM, CDR2 ANQGSEA. There are 15 residues in the CDR3. V lost 6 bases, J lost 1 base, and 15 bases lay in between. This CDR3 reads CSVGVDRWNTGELFF. CDR3 DNA: TGCAGCGTGGGGGTCGATAGGTGGAACACCGGGGAGCTGTTTTTT.

CDR3 DNA: TGTGCCAGCAGTTACGGGTCTGAGGAGACTGGCGGCTACACCTTC. Translated: CASSYGSEETGGYTF. The V and J genes are TRBV6-6 and TRBJ1-2; the D is unclear. This CDR3 is built from 15 residues. The V end was cut by 2 bases, the J end by 8 bases, with 18 bases between. The germline V gene has CDR1 MNHNY and CDR2 SVGAGI (reference sequence).

This CDR3 is CASSLEGGANVLTF. The CDR3 nucleotides read TGTGCCAGCAGTTTGGAGGGTGGGGCCAACGTCCTGACTTTC. The chain carries TRBV6-5 and TRBJ2-6; TRBD2 might be the D (6 bases). V was trimmed by 4 bases and J by 3 bases, leaving 7 bases between them. CDR1 is MNHEY and CDR2 is SVGAGI in the germline V gene. This CDR3 comprises 14 residues.

The sample holds a few counts of this clone. V and J are TRBV6-1 and TRBJ1-2, with D tentatively TRBD1 (5 bases). Trimming shortened V by 5 bases and J by 8 bases, and 18 bases separated the two germline ends. The CDR3 extends over 14 amino acids. Germline V CDR1 and CDR2: MNHNS, SASEGT. The CDR3: CASSWRQTSGGYTF. CDR3 coding DNA: TGTGCCAGCAGTTGGCGACAGACCAGCGGGGGCTACACCTTC.

This clone has only one observation. The CDR3 DNA reads as TGTGCCAGCAGCGGGACCTCGGGACAGGGACACACCGGGGAGCTGTTTTTT. Protein product: CASSGTSGQGHTGELFF. V usage is TRBV9 and J usage is TRBJ2-2; 9 positions agree with TRBD1. Losses at the gene ends were 3 bases for V and 3 bases for J; bases not matched to a gene: 9. CDR3 length: 17 amino acids. From germline, CDR1 is SGDLS and CDR2 YYNGEE.

The rearrangement joins TRBV5-4 to TRBJ1-1, with TRBD1 matching over 7 bases. Germline V gene sequence: CDR1 SGHNT, CDR2 YYREEE (reference sequence). CDR3 size: 14 residues. J was trimmed by 0 bases and V by 4 bases; bases with no gene match: 3. CDR3 DNA sequence: TGTGCCAGCAGCCGACAGGGCCTGAACACTGAAGCTTTCTTT. It encodes CASSRQGLNTEAFF.

The CDR3 loop is CASSLDGRSWYEQFF. The CDR3 nucleotides are TGCGCCAGCAGCTTGGATGGTAGGAGTTGGTATGAGCAGTTCTTC. The chain carries TRBV5-1 and TRBJ2-1, with D unclear. The CDR3 length is 15 residues. V lost 0 bases to trimming and J lost 8 bases, with 15 bases between them. The germline gives CDR1 SGHRS, CDR2 YFSETQ.

The rearrangement links TRBV7-9 to TRBJ2-3; possibly TRBD1 or TRBD2 for D (6 bases each). Germline V gene data show CDR1 as SEHNR and CDR2 as FQNEAQ (reference sequence). V was cut by 6 bases and J by 6 bases, with 25 bases left in between. The CDR3 contains 17 residues. CDR3 protein: CASRSRSAGHPEDTQYF. In nucleotides, the CDR3 is TGTGCCAGCAGGTCGAGGAGTGCGGGACACCCAGAGGATACGCAGTATTTT.

The rearrangement joins TRBV2 to TRBJ1-5; 7 bases align to TRBD1. Germline V CDR1 and CDR2: SNHLY, FYNNEI. The length of the CDR3 is 15 residues. V shed 6 bases and J 5 bases; nucleotides not matched to a gene: 10. The CDR3 is CASRKRGLSDQPQHF. The CDR3 DNA follows: TGTGCCAGCAGGAAAAGGGGGCTTTCGGATCAGCCCCAGCATTTT.

This chain uses TRBV7-7 with TRBJ2-2; TRBD1 agrees at 7 bases. Germline CDR1 reads SSHAT; CDR2 reads FNYEAQ (reference sequence). The CDR3 extends over 16 amino acids. The ends lost 2 bases at V and 4 bases at J; junction bases unmatched: 7. For the CDR3, the DNA is TGTGCCAGCAGCTTATCAGAGGGGGCGCGCACCGGGGAGCTGTTTTTT. Translation gives CASSLSEGARTGELFF.